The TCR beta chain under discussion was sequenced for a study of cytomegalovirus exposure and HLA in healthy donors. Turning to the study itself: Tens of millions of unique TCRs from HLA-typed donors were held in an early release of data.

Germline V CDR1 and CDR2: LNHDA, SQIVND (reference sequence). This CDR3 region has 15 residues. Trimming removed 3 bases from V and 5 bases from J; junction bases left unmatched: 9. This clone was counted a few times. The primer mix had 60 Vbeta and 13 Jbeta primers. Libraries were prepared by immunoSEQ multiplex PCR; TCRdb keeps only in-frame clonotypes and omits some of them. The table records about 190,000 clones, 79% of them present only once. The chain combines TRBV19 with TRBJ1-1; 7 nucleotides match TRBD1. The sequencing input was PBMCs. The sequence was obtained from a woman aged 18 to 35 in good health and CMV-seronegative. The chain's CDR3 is CASSIWDSTKTEAFF. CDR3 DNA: TGTGCCAGTAGTATTTGGGACAGTACTAAGACTGAAGCTTTCTTT.